Listed here are 27 T cell receptor beta chains from one sample, sequenced in a study of T cells in Graves' hyperthyroidism and ophthalmopathy. There were TCR beta CDR3 regions amplified from RNA transcripts. Primed by the HTBI set, a first-round RT-PCR was run on the TCR CDR3. TCRdb analysed the multiplex PCR reads with MiXCR anew, one entry per CDR3 protein. The sample records some 550,000 distinct CDR3 sequences, 20% being singletons. The sequenced sample consisted of blood. These receptors all stem from a man aged 18 to 30 with Graves' hyperthyroidism.

This clonotype appeared many times. The rearrangement links TRBV12-3 or TRBV12-4 to TRBJ1-5; tentative D call: TRBD1 (5 bases). The CDR3 spans 13 residues. V lost 4 bases to trimming and J lost 5 bases, with 9 bases between them. The chain's CDR3 is CASSSDTYQPQHF. The DNA of the CDR3 is TGTGCCAGCAGTTCGGACACGTATCAGCCCCAGCATTTT.

This clonotype has more than one count but fewer than ten. The rearrangement links TRBV18 to TRBJ1-1; D remains unclear. Germline CDR1 and CDR2: KGHSH and LQKENI. V was trimmed by 5 bases and J by 7 bases, leaving 14 bases between them. This CDR3 region has 13 residues. For the CDR3, the DNA is TGTGCCAGCTCAACCACCCAACAAGGTGAAGCTTTCTTT. Protein product: CASSTTQQGEAFF.

The V gene is TRBV6-2 or TRBV6-3, the J gene TRBJ1-6; TRBD1 matches at 8 bases. CDR1 and CDR2 (germline): MNHEY, SVGEGT. The CDR3 sequence is 19 residues long. Germline trimming cut 6 bases from V and 0 bases from J; bases unmatched to any gene: 13. This chain's CDR3 is CASSRRLDRVSSYNSPLHF. The CDR3 nucleotides read TGTGCCAGCAGCCGCAGACTGGACAGGGTGAGCTCCTATAATTCACCCCTCCACTTT.

The genes are TRBV27 and TRBJ2-7; a possible D gene is TRBD2 (6 bases). Germline V gives CDR1 MNHEY, CDR2 SMNVEV (reference sequence). The CDR3 is 14 amino acids. V lost 5 bases to trimming and J lost 2 bases, with 13 bases between them. CDR3 bases: TGTGCCAGCAGTATCAGACTAGGCACCTACGAGCAGTACTTC. Its translation: CASSIRLGTYEQYF.

The genes are TRBV29-1 and TRBJ2-7, with D unresolved. CDR3 length: 11 amino acids. CDR1 is SQVTM and CDR2 is ANQGSEA in the germline V gene. Trimming took 4 bases from V and 4 from J, leaving 8 bases between them. The CDR3 DNA follows: TGCAGCGTTGGGGTGGGGTACGAGCAGTACTTC. Translated, it gives CSVGVGYEQYF.

Here the CDR3 DNA reads TGCAGCGTTGCCGGGACGGGTCTCAATCAGCCCCAGCATTTT. It translates to CSVAGTGLNQPQHF. The J gene is TRBJ1-5, the V gene TRBV29-1, with D tentatively TRBD1 (5 bases). Germline-derived CDR1 and CDR2 are SQVTM and ANQGSEA. Deletions cut 4 bases from V and 3 bases from J, with 13 bases between. The CDR3 runs to 14 residues.

The chain combines TRBV30 with TRBJ2-2; D possibly corresponds to TRBD1 (5 bases). V lost 4 bases to trimming and J lost 6 bases, with 9 bases between them. Per germline, CDR1 GTSNPN and CDR2 SVGIG (reference sequence). This CDR3 spans 12 amino acids. The CDR3 DNA follows: TGTGCCTGGAATGAAGGGGCCGGGGAGCTGTTTTTT. Encoded protein: CAWNEGAGELFF.

V gene TRBV10-1 combines with J gene TRBJ2-7; the match to TRBD2 covers 11 bases. CDR1 WNHNN and CDR2 SYGVQD come from the germline V gene (reference sequence). V lost 2 bases to trimming and J lost 0 bases; unmatched junction nucleotides: 3. This CDR3 region has 16 residues. The CDR3 bases are TGCGCCAGCAGTGAGGGGCTAGCGGGGGGCTCCTACGAGCAGTACTTC. This encodes CASSEGLAGGSYEQYF.

This clonotype has at least ten counts. This chain uses TRBV6-2 or TRBV6-3 with TRBJ2-7, with D unresolved. The germline V gene encodes CDR1 MNHEY and CDR2 SVGEGT. V lost 4 bases to trimming and J lost 1 base, with 11 bases between them. This CDR3 has 14 residues. The DNA for the CDR3 is TGTGCCAGCAGTTTACGGACGGTTTCCTACGAGCAGTACTTC. Its protein product is CASSLRTVSYEQYF.

Many counts were recorded for this clonotype. The V gene is TRBV6-1, the J gene TRBJ2-5; the D is unclear. The ends were cut back, 10 bases at V and 5 bases at J, with 17 bases in the middle. Germline V gives CDR1 MNHNS, CDR2 SASEGT. The CDR3 runs to 13 residues. CDR3 sequence: CATRRSRFETQYF. The CDR3 coding sequence is TGTGCCACTCGCCGATCGAGATTCGAGACCCAGTACTTC.

This clonotype occurred many times. This chain links TRBV7-9 with TRBJ1-2; possibly TRBD1 for D (5 bases). Germline lookup yields CDR1 SEHNR and CDR2 FQNEAQ (reference sequence). Trimming stripped 3 bases from V and 8 bases from J, with 13 bases between. The CDR3 consists of 13 residues. CDR3 sequence reads: CASSFPQGDGYTF. In nucleotides, the CDR3 is TGTGCCAGCAGCTTTCCCCAGGGAGACGGCTACACCTTC.

This clonotype was observed at least ten times. The rearrangement links TRBV10-3 to TRBJ1-1; D is unresolved. V lost 2 bases to trimming and J lost 4 bases, with 14 bases between them. The CDR3 runs to 15 residues. The germline V gene has CDR1 ENHRY and CDR2 SYGVKD. The CDR3 loop is CAISEGVARVTEAFF. The CDR3 DNA reads as TGTGCCATCAGTGAGGGGGTCGCTAGGGTCACTGAAGCTTTCTTT.

This clonotype came up many times. CDR3 protein: CASSTPGGRDQPQHF. DNA of the CDR3: TGTGCCAGCAGCACTCCAGGGGGCAGGGATCAGCCCCAGCATTTT. The V and J genes are TRBV28 and TRBJ1-5, with 8 nucleotides matching TRBD1. The CDR3 covers 15 residues. J lost 5 bases, V lost 6 bases, and 9 bases had no gene match. CDR1 and CDR2 from the germline V gene are MDHEN and SYDVKM.

The genes are TRBV30 and TRBJ2-5; TRBD1 matches at 9 bases. V dropped 3 bases and J dropped 5; count of bases not matched to a gene: 4. Germline CDR1 and CDR2: GTSNPN and SVGIG (reference sequence). This CDR3 has 13 amino acids. CDR3 sequence: CAWRRDREETQYF. The CDR3 DNA sequence: TGTGCCTGGAGGAGGGACAGGGAGGAGACCCAGTACTTC.

CDR3 in amino acids: CASSPEVETQYF. CDR3 nucleotides: TGTGCCAGCAGTCCGGAGGTAGAGACCCAGTACTTC. The rearrangement joins TRBV6-5 to TRBJ2-5, with D possibly being TRBD2 (5 bases). This CDR3 is built from 12 residues. Trimming took off 5 bases at V and 4 bases at J, with 8 bases between the two ends. Germline V gene data show CDR1 as MNHEY and CDR2 as SVGAGI.

This clonotype was recorded many times. V usage is TRBV12-3 or TRBV12-4 and J usage is TRBJ1-2, with D possibly TRBD1 on 5 matching bases. V lost 3 bases and J 5 bases, leaving 13 bases between the germline ends. This CDR3 is built from 14 residues. Here the CDR3 reads CASSFVTASYGYTF. In nucleotides, the CDR3 is TGTGCCAGCAGTTTCGTGACAGCCTCGTATGGCTACACCTTC.

This clonotype was seen ten or more times. V and J are TRBV2 and TRBJ1-3, with D perhaps TRBD1 (5 bases). Deletions cut 7 bases from V and 7 bases from J, with 11 bases between. This CDR3 region has 12 residues. Germline values: CDR1 SNHLY, CDR2 FYNNEI. Here the CDR3 DNA reads TGTGCCAGCACTGGGACGTGGAACACCATATATTTT. It translates to CASTGTWNTIYF.

In its sample, this clonotype was seen many times. The rearrangement uses TRBV7-2 and TRBJ2-5; D tentatively reads TRBD1 or TRBD2 (6 bases each). V was pared by 6 bases and J by 7 bases, with 18 bases between. Germline lookup yields CDR1 SGHTA and CDR2 FQGNSA. This CDR3 region has 14 residues. The DNA of the CDR3 is TGTGCCAGCAGGGATACAGGGTCCGGGGGGACCCAGTACTTC. Translation gives CASRDTGSGGTQYF.

A few counts support this clonotype. V and J are TRBV4-1 and TRBJ1-1; D is unclear. Germline lookup yields CDR1 MGHRA and CDR2 YSYEKL. V gave up 0 bases and J gave up 8 bases, with 16 bases separating them. The length of the CDR3 is 15 residues. The CDR3 spells CASSQESLLQTEAFF. The CDR3 coding sequence is TGCGCCAGCAGCCAAGAGTCCCTGTTGCAAACAGAAGCTTTCTTT.

This clonotype was observed a few times. The chain recombines TRBV30 with TRBJ2-7; D not certain. V lost 1 base, J lost 6 bases, and 10 bases lay in between. Germline V CDR1 and CDR2: GTSNPN, SVGIG (reference sequence). The CDR3 loop spans 12 amino acids. CDR3 region: CAWSGVTLEQYF. The CDR3 DNA follows: TGTGCCTGGAGTGGGGTTACACTCGAGCAGTACTTC.

The CDR3 is CASSLGGQEELNTIYF. The CDR3 nucleotides read TGTGCCAGCAGTTTAGGGGGACAGGAAGAGTTAAACACCATATATTTT. The V and J genes are TRBV28 and TRBJ1-3, with 8 bases lining up with TRBD1. In germline, CDR1 is MDHEN, CDR2 SYDVKM. J lost 6 bases, V lost 2 bases, and 9 bases had no gene match. CDR3 length equals 16 residues.

The chain carries TRBV19 and TRBJ1-5, with D possibly TRBD1 on 6 matching bases. CDR1 LNHDA and CDR2 SQIVND come from the germline V gene (reference sequence). Trimming stripped 5 bases from V and 2 bases from J, with 10 bases between. The CDR3 loop spans 14 amino acids. The CDR3 coding sequence is TGTGCCAGTAGTTGGGGGGCCGGCAATCAGCCCCAGCATTTT. It codes for CASSWGAGNQPQHF.

This clonotype was counted only a few times. The chain combines TRBV7-8 with TRBJ1-2, with 9 bases aligning to TRBD1. With V trimmed by 5 bases and J by 4 bases, 5 bases remained unmatched. The CDR3 is 14 amino acids. Germline lookup yields CDR1 SGHVS and CDR2 FQNEAQ. CDR3 sequence reads: CASSNRQGGYGYTF. In nucleotides, the CDR3 is TGTGCCAGCAGCAACAGACAGGGGGGCTATGGCTACACCTTC.

This clonotype was detected ten times or more. This chain joins TRBV7-8 and TRBJ2-5, with D possibly being TRBD1 (7 bases). This CDR3 comprises 12 residues. Germline loops: CDR1 SGHVS, CDR2 FQNEAQ. Between the trimmed V and J ends, which lost 3 bases and 7 bases, there was a span of 9 bases. Here the CDR3 reads CASSLQGGTQYF. CDR3 DNA sequence: TGTGCCAGCAGCTTGCAGGGGGGGACCCAGTACTTC.

This clonotype was recorded at least ten times. This chain uses TRBV12-3 or TRBV12-4 with TRBJ2-5, with D perhaps TRBD2 (5 bases). This CDR3 has 12 residues. V dropped 3 bases and J dropped 4 bases, with 6 bases sitting between them. DNA of the CDR3: TGTGCCAGCAGTTTCGGGGTAGAGACCCAGTACTTC. Amino acid sequence: CASSFGVETQYF.

The gene calls are TRBV20-1 and TRBJ1-2; D unresolved. V was clipped by 7 bases and J by 8 bases, with 20 bases between them. From germline, CDR1 is DFQATT and CDR2 SNEGSKA (reference sequence). This CDR3 has 13 residues. CDR3 nucleotides: TGCAGTGTAAACCCGCACCAGGCGAGAGGCTACACCTTC. It yields the protein CSVNPHQARGYTF.

This clonotype showed up many times. This rearrangement joins TRBV7-8 to TRBJ2-2, with D unresolved. Trimming stripped 0 bases from V and 5 bases from J, with 10 bases between. The CDR3 spans 15 residues. Germline CDR1 SGHVS, CDR2 FQNEAQ. Here the CDR3 DNA reads TGTGCCAGCAGCTTAGCGCCTGGGGAAACCGGGGAGCTGTTTTTT. Its protein is CASSLAPGETGELFF.